This T cell receptor (beta chain) was found in a study of T cells in Graves' hyperthyroidism and ophthalmopathy. The V gene's germline CDR1 is SGHRS and CDR2 YFSETQ. After removal of 4 bases from V and 0 bases from J, the junction contained 9 bases not matched to a gene. The CDR3 runs to 16 residues. In this sample, this clonotype turned up many times. The CDR3 regions of TCR beta were amplified from RNA transcripts. Carried out on the TCR CDR3, a first-round RT-PCR used the HTBI primer set. A single record per CDR3 protein comes from TCRdb applying MiXCR to the multiplex PCR reads. The data show 300,000 or so distinct CDR3 sequences, around 23% seen once.

The receptor was isolated from a woman between 50 and 59 years old with Graves' hyperthyroidism. The chain has TRBV5-1 and TRBJ1-2; 7 nucleotides line up with TRBD1. The specimen was blood. The DNA for the CDR3 is TGCGCCAGCAGCGCCAGGGACAGCCACTCTAACTATGGCTACACCTTC. Encoded protein: CASSARDSHSNYGYTF.